This T cell receptor beta chain derives from a study of regulatory T cells in long-lasting Graves disease. About the research overall: For a period under 3 months, newly diagnosed Graves' patients had taken antithyroid drugs.

Building of the TCR beta libraries involved iRepertoire HTBI primers and Arm-PCR of CDR3 regions. Via MiXCR, TCRdb re-called the multiplex PCR reads, giving one row per CDR3 protein. The sample contains hundreds of thousands of distinct CDR3 sequences, roughly a sixth of which appear only once. This clonotype was seen a few times. Its antigen is not known. The junction differs from germline at one of its ends, possibly a read error. The time point here: newly diagnosed GD, antithyroid drugs for less than 3 months. Following extraction of RNA from PBMCs, that RNA was used to make the TCR library. This CDR3 is 12 amino acids long. In germline, CDR1 is GTSNPN, CDR2 SVGIG (reference sequence). General study findings and limits: Whereas new patients shared some 970 public clonotypes, persistent patients shared more, at 2,500 to 3,500. Preferential use of TRBV28, TRBJ1-2 and TRBJ2-5 was seen in persistent disease.

Separately, the same data were catalogued under a study of T cells in Graves' hyperthyroidism and ophthalmopathy. Per that paper: It was uncontrolled infection, other autoimmune disease, pregnancy or lactation that excluded patients.

The source material was peripheral blood mononuclear cells (PBMCs), sampled at new diagnosis, from a patient treated with antithyroid drugs. The sequence derives from a middle-aged man with Graves disease. The chain couples TRBV30 to TRBJ2-7, with 8 bases identical to TRBD1. The CDR3, as DNA: TGTGCCTGGAGTGGGACAGGGTACGAGCAGTGCTTC. Amino acids: CAWSGTGYEQCF. Together with reference TRBV30 and TRBJ2-7, the CDR3 gives the full variable domain: SQTIHQWPATLVQPVGSPLSLECTVEGTSNPNLYWYRQAAGRGLQLLFYSVGIGQISSEVPQNLSASRPQDRQFILSSKKLLLSDSGFYLCAWSGTGYEQCFGPGTRLTVT.